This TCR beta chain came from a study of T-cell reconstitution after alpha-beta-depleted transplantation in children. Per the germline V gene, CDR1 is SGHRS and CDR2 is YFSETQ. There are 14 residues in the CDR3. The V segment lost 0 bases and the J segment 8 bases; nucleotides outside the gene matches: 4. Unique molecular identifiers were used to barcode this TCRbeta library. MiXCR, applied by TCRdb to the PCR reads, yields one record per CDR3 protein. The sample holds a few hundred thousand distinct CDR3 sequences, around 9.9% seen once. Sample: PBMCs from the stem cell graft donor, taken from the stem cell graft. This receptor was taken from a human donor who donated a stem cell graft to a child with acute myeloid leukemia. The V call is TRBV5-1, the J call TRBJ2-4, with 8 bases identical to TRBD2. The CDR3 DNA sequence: TGCGCCAGCAGCTTGGCGGGAGGGTATGACATTCAGTACTTC. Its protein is CASSLAGGYDIQYF.